A selection of T cell receptor beta chains follows, all from one sample in a study of blood T cell repertoires in COVID-19. TCRdb's table, derived via immunoSEQ multiplex PCR, lists solely in-frame clones and lacks some. This sample carries about 200,000 clones, approximately 78% of them seen once, and the ten largest clones take approximately 5%. Sequences were obtained from peripheral blood. All receptors derive from an older woman with COVID-19, enrolled during active disease. Each CDR3 is given without its conserved first and last residue. Fields, in order: V gene, clone size, J gene, CDR3 protein. Clone size, where shown, is once, few, many, or a class for clones that have expanded.

V: TRBV3-1/TRBV3-2
size: NA
J: TRBJ2-3
CDR3: ASSQSGTSGAIGTDTQY

V: TRBV4-3
size: NA
J: TRBJ1-3
CDR3: ASSPGGTVEGNTIY

V: TRBV28
size: NA
J: TRBJ1-1
CDR3: ASSRTGNTEAF

V: TRBV15
size: NA
J: TRBJ1-3
CDR3: ATSRDRGQGNTIY

V: TRBV4-3
size: NA
J: TRBJ2-4
CDR3: ASSQDAVQGDIQY

V: TRBV9
size: NA
J: TRBJ2-7
CDR3: ASSTRTGLNSYEQY

V: TRBV6-6
size: NA
J: TRBJ1-5
CDR3: ASRSGQPSNQPQH

V: TRBV6-2/TRBV6-3
size: NA
J: TRBJ2-3
CDR3: ASSPPGGTQGSTDTQY

V: TRBV6-1
size: NA
J: TRBJ2-5
CDR3: ASSGRQGANRVETQY

V: TRBV5-8
size: NA
J: TRBJ1-5
CDR3: ASSTTGEVKPQH

V: TRBV3-1/TRBV3-2
size: NA
J: TRBJ1-2
CDR3: ASSQGWPGHNYGYT

V: TRBV11-2
size: NA
J: TRBJ2-7
CDR3: ASSFMWEGPYEQY

V: TRBV9
size: NA
J: TRBJ2-3
CDR3: ASSVIPSGSGLTSTDTQY

V: TRBV28
size: NA
J: TRBJ1-3
CDR3: ASSFMSQGNTIY

V: TRBV28
size: once
J: TRBJ1-2
CDR3: ASRSQGARGYT

V: TRBV9
size: NA
J: TRBJ2-1
CDR3: ASSVVSSGRGEQF

V: TRBV5-4
size: NA
J: TRBJ2-7
CDR3: ASSLGGQGRKAYEQY

V: TRBV28
size: NA
J: TRBJ1-5
CDR3: ASSFGDRGVYQPQH

V: TRBV5-1
size: NA
J: TRBJ2-3
CDR3: ASSLTSGNTDTQY

V: TRBV7-8
size: NA
J: TRBJ2-2
CDR3: ASSIGPQGRELF

V: TRBV9
size: NA
J: TRBJ2-2
CDR3: ASSGGPVYTGELF

V: TRBV3-1/TRBV3-2
size: NA
J: TRBJ2-1
CDR3: ASSQGGGPGSYNEQF

V: TRBV27
size: NA
J: TRBJ1-5
CDR3: ASRAGATSNSNQPQH

V: TRBV9
size: NA
J: TRBJ1-1
CDR3: ASSVGDTPMGTEAF